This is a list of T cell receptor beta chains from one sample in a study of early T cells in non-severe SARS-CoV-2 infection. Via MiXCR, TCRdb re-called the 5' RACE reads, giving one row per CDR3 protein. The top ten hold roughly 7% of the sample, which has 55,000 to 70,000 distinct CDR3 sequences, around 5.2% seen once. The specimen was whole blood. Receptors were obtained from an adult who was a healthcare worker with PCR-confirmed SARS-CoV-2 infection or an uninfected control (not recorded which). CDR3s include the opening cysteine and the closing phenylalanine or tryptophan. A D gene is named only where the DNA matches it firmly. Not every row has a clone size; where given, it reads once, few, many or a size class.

CDR3: CASSPREALSYEQYF; DNA: TGTGCCAGCAGCCCCCGGGAAGCCCTTTCCTACGAGCAGTACTTC; size: many; D: .; V: TRBV9; J: TRBJ2-7
CDR3: CAWSGAGERSYTF; DNA: TGTGCCTGGAGTGGGGCGGGGGAGCGAAGCTACACCTTC; size: many; D: .; V: TRBV30; J: TRBJ1-2
CDR3: CATSSGTDYGYTF; DNA: TGTGCCACCAGCAGCGGGACAGACTATGGCTACACCTTC; size: many; D: TRBD1; V: TRBV15; J: TRBJ1-2
CDR3: CASSLGGQGSYEQYF; DNA: TGTGCCAGCAGCTTGGGGGGACAGGGCTCCTACGAGCAGTACTTC; size: many; D: TRBD1; V: TRBV5-6; J: TRBJ2-7
CDR3: CASSFDRDNSPLHF; DNA: TGTGCCAGCTCATTCGACAGGGACAATTCACCCCTCCACTTT; size: .; D: TRBD1; V: TRBV18; J: TRBJ1-6
CDR3: CASSDGQLQDEQFF; DNA: TGTGCCAGCAGCGATGGACAGCTTCAGGATGAGCAGTTCTTC; size: .; D: .; V: TRBV7-9; J: TRBJ2-1
CDR3: CASSFTRESVYNEQFF; DNA: TGCGCCAGCAGTTTTACCCGGGAGAGTGTCTACAATGAGCAGTTCTTC; size: .; D: .; V: TRBV10-1; J: TRBJ2-1
CDR3: CASSLGRANTGELFF; DNA: TGTGCCAGCAGCTTAGGCAGGGCTAACACCGGGGAGCTGTTTTTT; size: many; D: .; V: TRBV7-2; J: TRBJ2-2
CDR3: CASSRINNEQFF; DNA: TGTGCCAGCAGCCGAATTAACAATGAGCAGTTCTTC; size: many; D: .; V: TRBV7-9; J: TRBJ2-1
CDR3: CASSQDVYDWEKLFF; DNA: TGTGCCAGCAGCCAAGATGTGTACGATTGGGAAAAACTGTTTTTT; size: many; D: .; V: TRBV4-2; J: TRBJ1-4
CDR3: CASSLRPSGNTIYF; DNA: TGTGCCAGCAGTTTACGGCCCTCTGGAAACACCATATATTTT; size: few; D: .; V: TRBV6-6; J: TRBJ1-3
CDR3: CASSPVAAGIVGSYNEQFF; DNA: TGTGCCAGCAGCCCCGTGGCAGCGGGAATTGTCGGGTCCTACAATGAGCAGTTCTTC; size: .; D: TRBD2; V: TRBV6-6; J: TRBJ2-1
CDR3: CASSGGVNTEAFF; DNA: TGTGCCAGCTCTGGGGGCGTGAACACTGAAGCTTTCTTT; size: many; D: .; V: TRBV18; J: TRBJ1-1
CDR3: CATSDRLPLNYGYTF; DNA: TGTGCCACCAGTGACAGGCTCCCTCTTAACTATGGCTACACCTTC; size: many; D: .; V: TRBV24-1; J: TRBJ1-2
CDR3: CSARDRSGVETQYF; DNA: TGCAGTGCTAGAGATCGGTCGGGAGTAGAGACCCAGTACTTC; size: many; D: .; V: TRBV20-1; J: TRBJ2-5
CDR3: CATSEIAGGKNEQFF; DNA: TGTGCCACCAGTGAAATAGCGGGGGGGAAAAATGAGCAGTTCTTC; size: .; D: TRBD2; V: TRBV24-1; J: TRBJ2-1
CDR3: CASSQGRGNSPLHF; DNA: TGTGCCAGCAGCCAAGGAAGGGGGAATTCACCCCTCCACTTT; size: many; D: .; V: TRBV14; J: TRBJ1-6
CDR3: CASSLASQETQYF; DNA: TGCGCCAGCAGCTTGGCCAGCCAAGAGACCCAGTACTTC; size: few; D: .; V: TRBV5-1; J: TRBJ2-5
CDR3: CASRSSVYNEQFF; DNA: TGCGCCAGCAGGAGTAGCGTATACAATGAGCAGTTCTTC; size: few; D: .; V: TRBV5-1; J: TRBJ2-1
CDR3: CSVASSYNSPLHF; DNA: TGCAGCGTTGCCAGCTCCTATAATTCACCCCTCCACTTT; size: few; D: .; V: TRBV29-1; J: TRBJ1-6
CDR3: CSGAGQQGKLFF; DNA: TGCAGCGGTGCGGGGCAACAGGGAAAACTGTTTTTT; size: few; D: .; V: TRBV29-1; J: TRBJ1-4
CDR3: CASSQDTRHTEAFF; DNA: TGTGCCAGCAGCCAGGACACACGGCACACTGAAGCTTTCTTT; size: many; D: .; V: TRBV4-2; J: TRBJ1-1
CDR3: CASSTTGADPKLFF; DNA: TGTGCCAGTAGTACGACAGGAGCCGACCCCAAACTGTTTTTT; size: many; D: .; V: TRBV19; J: TRBJ1-4
CDR3: CSARTAGVFRGGTDTQYF; DNA: TGCAGTGCTAGAACCGCAGGGGTCTTCAGAGGGGGCACAGATACGCAGTATTTT; size: .; D: .; V: TRBV20-1; J: TRBJ2-3
CDR3: CASSPLLDGTGELFF; DNA: TGTGCCAGCAGCCCCCTTCTTGATGGGACCGGGGAGCTGTTTTTT; size: many; D: .; V: TRBV5-6; J: TRBJ2-2
CDR3: CSYEGRANEQFF; DNA: TGCAGCTACGAGGGCAGGGCGAATGAGCAGTTCTTC; size: many; D: .; V: TRBV29-1; J: TRBJ2-1
CDR3: CAWRGGKDTEAFF; DNA: TGTGCCTGGAGGGGGGGCAAGGACACTGAAGCTTTCTTT; size: many; D: .; V: TRBV30; J: TRBJ1-1